This entry concerns a single T cell receptor beta chain. These data originate in a study of blood T cell repertoires in COVID-19. For the study at large: The United States, Italy and Spain were the sources of the acute and convalescent COVID-19 samples. In each case, the material was cDNA or gDNA derived from T cells, B-cell-depleted T cells, or PBMCs.

In the source study's methods: The assay estimated nucleated cells by amplifying reference gene primers. The data were produced by immunoSEQ multiplex PCR, yet TCRdb's version contains in-frame clones alone and is incomplete. V, J and clone size derive from that table, while D and trimming were established from the DNA sequence. The repertoire holds tens of thousands of clones, with about four fifths as singletons. CDR1 is MNHNS, CDR2 SASEGT, per germline. CDR3 size: 19 residues. After removal of 0 bases from V and 2 bases from J, the junction contained 13 bases not matched to a gene. V gene TRBV6-1 combines with J gene TRBJ2-7; 10 nucleotides agree with TRBD1. The sequence came from an older woman with acute or convalescent COVID-19. Material: peripheral blood. The DNA for the CDR3 is TGTGCCAGCAGTGAAGCTGGGGGACAGGGGACACCGAAGGCCTACGAGCAGTACTTC. Protein: CASSEAGGQGTPKAYEQYF.